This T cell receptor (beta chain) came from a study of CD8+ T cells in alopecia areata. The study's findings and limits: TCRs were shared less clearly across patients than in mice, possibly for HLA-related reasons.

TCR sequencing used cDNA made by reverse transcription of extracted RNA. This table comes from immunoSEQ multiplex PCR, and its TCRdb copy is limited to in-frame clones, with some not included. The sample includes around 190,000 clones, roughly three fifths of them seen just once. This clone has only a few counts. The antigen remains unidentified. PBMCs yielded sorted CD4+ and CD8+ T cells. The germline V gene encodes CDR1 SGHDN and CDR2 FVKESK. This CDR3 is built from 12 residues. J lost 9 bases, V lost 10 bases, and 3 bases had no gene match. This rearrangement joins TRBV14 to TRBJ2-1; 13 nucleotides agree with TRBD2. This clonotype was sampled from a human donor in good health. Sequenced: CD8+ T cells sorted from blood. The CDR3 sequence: CATGLAGAEQFF. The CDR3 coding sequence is TGTGCCACCGGACTAGCGGGGGCTGAGCAGTTCTTC.